This T cell receptor (beta chain) was observed in a study of T-cell memory formation after mild COVID-19 listed by TCRdb under 2021. Describing the broader study: TCR sequence clusters from the two donors were largely donor specific. The cohort was made up of two young adult volunteers, one female and one male, who were previously healthy. In two donors, T-cell clones that expanded and contracted after mild COVID-19 were tracked by sequencing TCRalpha and TCRbeta repertoires over time.

This clonotype was picked up a small number of times. The target of this receptor is not known. There are no base qualities to consult, and no much larger clone falls within one base. Ficoll-Paque density gradient centrifugation was the method used to isolate PBMCs. Trimming costs V 0 bases and J 0 bases, and their ends lie 13 bases apart. Spanning cysteine to phenylalanine, the CDR3 consists of 16 amino acids. Only the CDR3 portion is preserved as DNA: 48 bases, with reading frame beginning at the first base. The germline V gene provides CDR1 SGHRS and CDR2 YFSETQ. The sample was run on an Illumina NovaSeq 6000. TCRalpha and TCRbeta cDNA libraries were built by 5'RACE with constant-segment primers, adding sample barcodes and unique molecular identifiers. Trizol reagent was used to extract RNA from every sample. Library amplification was performed in two PCR steps, and a second sample barcode and Illumina TruSeq adapters were introduced in the second step. The libraries were sequenced on an Illumina NovaSeq using 2 x 150 bp paired-end reads. In the original analysis: Reads were demultiplexed and collapsed into UMI-guided consensus sequences with migec v1.2.7. With mixcr v2.1.11, UMI consensuses were aligned to TRA and TRB V and J templates and assembled into clonotypes. A clonotype was counted as expanded or contracted only when both edgeR and NoisET called the clonotype significant, with the noise models trained on biological replicates. For edgeR calls, the cutoffs were a false discovery rate-adjusted p below 0.01 and a log2 fold-change threshold of 1. PCA with hierarchical clustering of max-normalized trajectories of the 1000 most abundant clonotypes was used as exploratory dynamics analysis. Separately sequenced CD4+ and CD8+ repertoires were used to assign a CD4 or CD8 phenotype to each responding clone. TCRdb applied fastp at Q25 and MiXCR to the public reads, then kept only in-frame beta chains. When rows share a CDR3 protein, they turn into one entry using the most common DNA and genes. These V and J calls derive from TCRdb rather than the authors' analysis. Across this sample there are some 310,000 distinct CDR3 sequences, with 20% to 25% seen only once. Clones ranked in the top ten supply 20% to 25% of the sample.

Results and caveats for the whole study, not just this receptor: Whether the second-wave clones peaking on day 37 were SARS-CoV-2 specific was not confirmed. Clones that contracted from day 15 to 85 showed balanced CD4/CD8 phenotypes, whereas a second wave of clones that expanded from day 15 to 37 leaned towards CD4+. Only a couple of mild cases were covered by the study, and larger cohorts that include severe cases with pre-infection samples were considered necessary. Contracting CD4+ clones turned up mainly in the CM and EM memory subsets, whereas EMRA was where CD8+ clones were enriched. Some responding clones were detected in pre-infection memory, which suggested that pre-existing cross-reactive memory T cells had joined the SARS-CoV-2 response.

The clonotype was recovered from a man in his late teens or twenties who had mild COVID-19 (a few samples of this study predate the infection). The sample titles of this study are shuffled in the database, so cell type and time point are left out; the donor was told from shared clones. Sequenced input: PBMCs or a T cell subset sorted from them (not recorded which). The V and J genes are TRBV5-1 and TRBJ2-7, with the D gene possibly TRBD1 or TRBD2, each one fitting 6 bases. The nucleotides are TGCGCCAGCAGCTTGGGGGGGGCCTCACCCTCCTACGAGCAGTACTTC. This is translated as CASSLGGASPSYEQYF.